Below are 6 T cell receptor beta chains sequenced from a single sample in a study of regulatory T cells in long-lasting Graves disease. As to time point: newly diagnosed GD, antithyroid drugs for less than 3 months. The TCR library was made from RNA extracted from PBMCs. Libraries of TCR beta came from iRepertoire HTBI primers plus Arm-PCR of CDR3 regions. Using its own MiXCR run on the multiplex PCR reads, TCRdb lists one record per CDR3 protein. The table records fewer than 550,000 distinct CDR3 sequences, more than 15% of them present only once. These data were also reused for a study on T cells in Graves' hyperthyroidism and ophthalmopathy.

Material: peripheral blood mononuclear cells (PBMCs), obtained at new diagnosis, from a patient treated with antithyroid drugs. Receptors originate from a woman aged 35-65 years with Graves disease.

V is TRBV4-1 and J is TRBJ2-7; D gene ambiguous. The V and J ends lost 3 bases and 6 bases respectively, with 6 bases between them. Germline lookup yields CDR1 MGHRA and CDR2 YSYEKL. This CDR3 is built from 11 residues. The CDR3 is CASSHWGEQYF. As DNA, the CDR3 is TGCGCCAGCAGCCACTGGGGCGAGCAGTACTTC.

In its sample, this clonotype was seen a few times. The chain recombines TRBV5-1 with TRBJ2-7; D may correspond to TRBD1 or TRBD2 (5 bases each). Trimming removed 4 bases from V and 2 bases from J, with 22 bases in between. This CDR3 contains 17 residues. CDR1 is SGHRS, CDR2 YFSETQ, per germline. CDR3 bases: TGCGCCAGCAGCAGCTCCCCCCGGGACCCCCGGCCCTACGAGCAGTACTTC. Translated: CASSSSPRDPRPYEQYF.

This clonotype was counted many times. The rearrangement joins TRBV5-1 to TRBJ2-1; D is uncertain. This CDR3 region has 15 residues. V lost 6 bases and J lost 4, with 17 bases in between. Germline V gives CDR1 SGHRS, CDR2 YFSETQ. The CDR3 region is CASKQPGWEYNEQFF. In nucleotides, the CDR3 is TGCGCCAGCAAGCAACCTGGTTGGGAATACAATGAGCAGTTCTTC.

Turning to this clonotype: Germline and junction disagree at one end, which may indicate a read error. This chain joins TRBV9 and TRBJ2-2, with no clear D. CDR3 size: 15 residues. Germline assignment: CDR1 SGDLS and CDR2 YYNGEE. The CDR3 coding sequence is TGTGCCAACAGCGTAGTGGGTGCGAACACCGGGGAGCTGTTTTTT. Translation: CANSVVGANTGELFF.

The J gene is TRBJ2-3, the V gene TRBV7-6; TRBD1 is a possible D gene (5 bases). The germline V gene has CDR1 SGHVS and CDR2 FNYEAQ. V was shortened by 5 bases and J by 0 bases, with 12 bases between the two germline ends. The CDR3 consists of 15 residues. This CDR3 reads CASSPSGLSTDTQYF. The CDR3 DNA reads as TGTGCCAGCAGCCCCTCAGGGCTTAGCACAGATACGCAGTATTTT. Full variable domain (outside the CDR3, taken from reference TRBV7-6 and TRBJ2-3): GAGVSQSPRYKVTKRGQDVALRCDPISGHVSLYWYRQALGQGPEFLTYFNYEAQQDKSGLPNDRFSAERPEGSISTLTIQRTEQRDSAMYRCASSPSGLSTDTQYFGPGTRLTVL.

This clonotype has a handful of counts. V gene TRBV28 combines with J gene TRBJ1-5, with 7 bases identical to TRBD1. This CDR3 contains 17 residues. In germline, CDR1 is MDHEN, CDR2 SYDVKM. V was pared by 4 bases and J by 2 bases, with 11 bases of the junction left unmatched. The CDR3 region has the DNA TGTGCCAGCAGTTCCTCGACAGGGTCCATTGGCAATCAGCCCCAGCATTTT. Translated: CASSSSTGSIGNQPQHF. The variable domain in full, with the rest retrieved from reference TRBV28 and TRBJ1-5, is DVKVTQSSRYLVKRTGEKVFLECVQDMDHENMFWYRQDPGLGLRLIYFSYDVKMKEKGDIPEGYSVSREKKERFSLILESASTNQTSMYLCASSSSTGSIGNQPQHFGDGTRLSIL.